A single sample is the source of the 8 T cell receptor beta chains below, sequenced in a study of beta chain features in type 1 diabetes. Expressed TCRB transcripts got sequenced, as all isolated RNA was reverse transcribed. Sequencing was performed with immunoSEQ multiplex PCR; in TCRdb, only in-frame clones are kept and a portion is missing. Among 330,000 or so clones listed, about 15% were seen once. Source material: central memory CD4+ T cells from blood. Receptors were obtained from a man younger than 45 in good health.

The CDR3 DNA is TGTGCCAGTAGTAACAGGGGTGTGGGCAATCAGCCCCAGCATTTT. It encodes CASSNRGVGNQPQHF. The chain carries TRBV19 and TRBJ1-5; 7 bases are a match to TRBD1. J lost 2 bases, V lost 4 bases, and 5 bases had no gene match. This CDR3 is built from 15 residues. Germline CDR1 LNHDA, CDR2 SQIVND (reference sequence).

This chain joins TRBV18 and TRBJ2-4; the match to TRBD2 covers 9 bases. CDR1 KGHSH and CDR2 LQKENI come from the germline V gene. There are 14 residues in the CDR3. V lost 3 bases, J lost 6 bases, and 3 bases stayed unmatched. For the CDR3, the DNA is TGTGCCAGCTCACCCCGCGGGGGGGGAAACATTCAGTACTTC. Protein product: CASSPRGGGNIQYF.

This clone was seen a handful of times. CDR3 protein: CASSLSQDTEAFF. In DNA, the CDR3 is TGTGCCAGCAGCTTATCACAGGACACTGAAGCTTTCTTT. The genes are TRBV5-6 and TRBJ1-1, with TRBD1 as a possible D gene (5 bases). V was clipped by 2 bases and J by 3 bases, with 8 bases between them. The CDR3 covers 13 residues. Germline-derived CDR1 and CDR2 are SGHDT and YYEEEE. Drawing the rest from reference TRBV5-6 and TRBJ1-1, the complete variable domain is DAGVTQSPTHLIKTRGQQVTLRCSPKSGHDTVSWYQQALGQGPQFIFQYYEEEERQRGNFPDRFSGHQFPNYSSELNVNALLLGDSALYLCASSLSQDTEAFFGQGTRLTVV.

The V gene is TRBV6-5, the J gene TRBJ2-7; no clear D. V was clipped by 2 bases and J by 5 bases, with 13 bases between them. Per the germline V gene, CDR1 is MNHEY and CDR2 is SVGAGI. The length of the CDR3 is 14 residues. This CDR3 reads CASSYDDKIDEQYV. The CDR3 DNA sequence: TGTGCCAGCAGTTACGACGACAAGATCGACGAGCAGTACGTC.

The chain links TRBV18 to TRBJ2-4, with D perhaps matching TRBD1 (6 bases). The CDR3 has 16 residues. Germline V lookup: CDR1 KGHSH, CDR2 LQKENI. V lost 3 bases to trimming and J lost 1 base, with 13 bases between them. CDR3 protein: CASSPAGATAKNIQYF. The CDR3 DNA reads as TGTGCCAGCTCACCCGCAGGGGCAACGGCCAAAAACATTCAGTACTTC.

The V and J genes are TRBV21-1 and TRBJ2-7; the table's D call, TRBD1, has no DNA check behind it. TRBV21-1 is reported as a pseudogene. CDR3 size: 13 residues. The CDR3 coding sequence is TGTGCCAGCAGCGCGGCTTTGGGGCACGAGCAGTACGTC. As protein: CASSAALGHEQYV.

The table lists this clone with a few counts. J is TRBJ2-2 and V is TRBV7-9, with 9 positions matching TRBD1. After removal of 6 bases from V and 3 bases from J, the junction contained 8 bases not matched to a gene. The germline gives CDR1 SEHNR, CDR2 FQNEAQ (reference sequence). CDR3 length: 16 residues. The chain's CDR3 is CASRHDTGGDTGELFF. CDR3 bases: TGTGCCAGCAGACATGATACAGGGGGCGACACCGGGGAGCTGTTTTTT.

This clone was seen just once. Because it lacks the conserved phenylalanine or tryptophan at the end, this CDR3 is likely a read error. The chain carries TRBV10-2 and TRBJ2-2, with 13 bases matching TRBD2. Germline values: CDR1 WSHSY, CDR2 SAAADI. Trimming removed 5 bases from V and 6 bases from J; junction bases left unmatched: 3. The CDR3 is 15 residues long. The CDR3 DNA reads TGCGCCAGCAGTACTAGCGGGGGGGCCGCCGGGGAGCTGTTTTCT. Translation gives CASSTSGGAAGELFS.